This T cell receptor beta chain was found in a study of CD8 T cells in ankylosing spondylitis. General observations from the study: Significant enrichment of disease-linked clones was reported in matched ankylosing spondylitis synovial fluid. A motif of eight highly homologous TCR beta variants was seen as apparently characteristic of ankylosing spondylitis blood. The disease-linked clones had a CD8+ phenotype and low blood frequencies.

The length of the CDR3 is 16 residues. CDR1 is SGHRS and CDR2 is YFSETQ in the germline V gene. With 0 bases removed from V and 1 base from J, the gap between germline ends came to 13 bases. The authors made TCR beta libraries by quantitative 5'-RACE with molecular barcodes. TCRdb fed the 5' RACE reads into MiXCR, producing one record per CDR3 protein. Here the sample spans approximately 520,000 distinct CDR3 sequences, approximately 5.3% being singletons. The sample holds many counts of this clonotype. As yet, its antigen is unknown. V gene TRBV5-1 combines with J gene TRBJ1-1; D is unclear. Material for sequencing was blood, either unsorted or a sorted T cell fraction (not recorded which). The sequence was obtained from a male donor with ankylosing spondylitis. For the CDR3, the DNA is TGCGCCAGCAGCTTGGCCGGGCGCTTTCGGAACACTGAAGCTTTCTTT. Its translation: CASSLAGRFRNTEAFF.